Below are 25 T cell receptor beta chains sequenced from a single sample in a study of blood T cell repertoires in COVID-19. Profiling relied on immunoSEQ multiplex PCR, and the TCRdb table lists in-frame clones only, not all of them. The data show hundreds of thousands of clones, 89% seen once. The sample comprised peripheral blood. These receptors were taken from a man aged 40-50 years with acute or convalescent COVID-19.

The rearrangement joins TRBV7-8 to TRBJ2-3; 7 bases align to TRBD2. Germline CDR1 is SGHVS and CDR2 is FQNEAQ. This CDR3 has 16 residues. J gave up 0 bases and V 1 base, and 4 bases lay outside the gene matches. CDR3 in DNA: TGTGCCAGCAGCTTAGTAGCGGGCCTGAGCACAGATACGCAGTATTTT. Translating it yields CASSLVAGLSTDTQYF.

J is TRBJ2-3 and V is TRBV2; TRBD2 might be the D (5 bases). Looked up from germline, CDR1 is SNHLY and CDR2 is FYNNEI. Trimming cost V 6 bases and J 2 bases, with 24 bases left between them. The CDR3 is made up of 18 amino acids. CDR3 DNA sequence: TGTGCCAGCAGGTCACTAGAGGCCATAGCAGGTTCCACAGATACGCAGTATTTT. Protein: CASRSLEAIAGSTDTQYF.

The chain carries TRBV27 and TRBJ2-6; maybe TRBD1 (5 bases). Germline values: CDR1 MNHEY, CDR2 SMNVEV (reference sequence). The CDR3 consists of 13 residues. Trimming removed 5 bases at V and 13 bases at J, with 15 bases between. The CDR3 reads CASSPGPGLVLTF. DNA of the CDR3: TGTGCCAGCAGTCCGGGTCCAGGGTTAGTCCTGACTTTC.

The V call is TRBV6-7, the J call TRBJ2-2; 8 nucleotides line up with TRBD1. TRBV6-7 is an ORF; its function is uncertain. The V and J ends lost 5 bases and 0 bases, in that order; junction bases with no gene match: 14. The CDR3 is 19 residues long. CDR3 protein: CASSNRQGSLGANTGELFF. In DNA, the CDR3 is TGTGCCAGCAGTAACCGACAGGGGAGTTTAGGTGCGAACACCGGGGAGCTGTTTTTT.

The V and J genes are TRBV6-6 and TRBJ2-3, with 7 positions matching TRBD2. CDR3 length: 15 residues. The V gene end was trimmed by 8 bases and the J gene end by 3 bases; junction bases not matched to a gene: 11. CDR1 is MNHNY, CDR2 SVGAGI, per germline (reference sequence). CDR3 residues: CASGSGGGRTDTQYF. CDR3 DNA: TGTGCCAGCGGCTCTGGCGGGGGACGGACAGATACGCAGTATTTT.

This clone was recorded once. CDR3 region: CAITELAGVNEQFF. The CDR3 bases are TGTGCCATCACCGAGCTGGCGGGAGTGAATGAGCAGTTCTTC. The rearrangement joins TRBV10-3 to TRBJ2-1; 7 bases are shared with TRBD2. The V gene's germline CDR1 is ENHRY and CDR2 SYGVKD. After removal of 7 bases from V and 7 bases from J, the junction contained 10 bases not matched to a gene. This CDR3 comprises 14 residues.

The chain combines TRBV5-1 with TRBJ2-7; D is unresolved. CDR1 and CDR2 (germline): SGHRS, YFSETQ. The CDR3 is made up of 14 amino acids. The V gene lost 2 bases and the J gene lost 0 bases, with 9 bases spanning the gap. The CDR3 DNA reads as TGCGCCAGCAGCTTCTCGGTCAACTCCTACGAGCAGTACTTC. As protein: CASSFSVNSYEQYF.

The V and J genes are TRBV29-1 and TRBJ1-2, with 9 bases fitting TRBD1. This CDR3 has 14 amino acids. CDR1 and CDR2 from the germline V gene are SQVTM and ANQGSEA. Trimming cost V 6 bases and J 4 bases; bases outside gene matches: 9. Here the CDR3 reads CSVYQPGQGYGYTF. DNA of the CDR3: TGCAGCGTCTACCAACCGGGACAGGGCTATGGCTACACCTTC.

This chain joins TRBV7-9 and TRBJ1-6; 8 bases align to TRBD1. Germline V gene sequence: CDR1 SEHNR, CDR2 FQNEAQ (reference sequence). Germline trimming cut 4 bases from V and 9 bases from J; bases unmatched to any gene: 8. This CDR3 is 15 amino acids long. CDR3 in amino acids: CASSSPGTGVSPLHF. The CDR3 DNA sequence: TGTGCCAGCAGCTCCCCCGGGACAGGCGTTTCACCCCTCCACTTT.

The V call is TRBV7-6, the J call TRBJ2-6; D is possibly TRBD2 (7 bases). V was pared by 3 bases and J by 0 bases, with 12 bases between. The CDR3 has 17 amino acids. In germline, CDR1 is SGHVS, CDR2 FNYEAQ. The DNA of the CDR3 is TGTGCCAGCAGCTTTGAGAGGGGGGGCTCTGGGGCCAACGTCCTGACTTTC. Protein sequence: CASSFERGGSGANVLTF.

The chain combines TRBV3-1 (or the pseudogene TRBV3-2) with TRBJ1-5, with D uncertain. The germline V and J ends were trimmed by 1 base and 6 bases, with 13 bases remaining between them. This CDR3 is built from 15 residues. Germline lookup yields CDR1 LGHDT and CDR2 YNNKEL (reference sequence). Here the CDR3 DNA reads TGTGCCAGCAGCCAAGGGACGGGGATGTCTCAGCCCCAGCATTTT. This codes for CASSQGTGMSQPQHF.

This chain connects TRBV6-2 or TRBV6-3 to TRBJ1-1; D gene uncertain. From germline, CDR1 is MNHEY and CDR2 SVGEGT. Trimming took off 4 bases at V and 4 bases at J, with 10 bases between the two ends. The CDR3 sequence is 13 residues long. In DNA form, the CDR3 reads TGTGCCAGCAGTTGGGGAGAAGGCACTGAAGCTTTCTTT. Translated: CASSWGEGTEAFF.

The CDR3 region has the DNA TGTGCCAGCAGTGACCCAAACCGCAAGACAGGGGACGGCACTGAAGCTTTCTTT. This gives the protein CASSDPNRKTGDGTEAFF. The V gene is TRBV6-1, the J gene TRBJ1-1, with 8 nucleotides matching TRBD1. The CDR3 extends over 18 amino acids. The V segment lost 3 bases and the J segment 4 bases; nucleotides outside the gene matches: 16. From germline, CDR1 is MNHNS and CDR2 SASEGT.

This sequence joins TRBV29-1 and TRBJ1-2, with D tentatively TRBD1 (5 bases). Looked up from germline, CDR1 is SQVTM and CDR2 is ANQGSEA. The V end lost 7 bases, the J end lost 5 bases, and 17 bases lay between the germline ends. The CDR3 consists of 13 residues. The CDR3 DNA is TGCAGCGGCCACCCAAGGAGGGGATATGGCTACACCTTC. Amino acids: CSGHPRRGYGYTF. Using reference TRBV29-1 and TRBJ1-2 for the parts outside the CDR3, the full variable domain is SAVISQKPSRDICQRGTSLTIQCQVDSQVTMMFWYRQQPGQSLTLIATANQGSEATYESGFVIDKFPISRPNLTFSTLTVSNMSPEDSSIYLCSGHPRRGYGYTFGSGTRLTVV.

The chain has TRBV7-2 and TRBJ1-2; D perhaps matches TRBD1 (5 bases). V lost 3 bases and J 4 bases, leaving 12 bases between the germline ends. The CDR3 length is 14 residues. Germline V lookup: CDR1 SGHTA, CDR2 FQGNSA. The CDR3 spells CASSFTGQAYGYTF. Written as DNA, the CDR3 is TGTGCCAGCAGCTTCACAGGTCAGGCCTATGGCTACACCTTC.

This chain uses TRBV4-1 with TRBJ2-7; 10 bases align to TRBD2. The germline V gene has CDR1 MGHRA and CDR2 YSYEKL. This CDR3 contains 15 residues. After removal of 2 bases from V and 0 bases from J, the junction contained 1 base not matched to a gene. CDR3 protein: CASSQSSGSSYEQYF. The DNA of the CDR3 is TGCGCCAGCAGCCAATCTAGCGGGAGCTCCTACGAGCAGTACTTC.

Here the CDR3 reads CASSLWGTRSISYEQYF. In DNA, the CDR3 is TGTGCCAGCAGTTTATGGGGGACTCGTTCCATCTCCTACGAGCAGTACTTC. This rearrangement joins TRBV28 to TRBJ2-7; maybe TRBD2 (6 bases). The V and J ends lost 0 bases and 0 bases respectively, with 15 bases between them. Germline V gene lookup returns CDR1 MDHEN and CDR2 SYDVKM. There are 17 residues in the CDR3.

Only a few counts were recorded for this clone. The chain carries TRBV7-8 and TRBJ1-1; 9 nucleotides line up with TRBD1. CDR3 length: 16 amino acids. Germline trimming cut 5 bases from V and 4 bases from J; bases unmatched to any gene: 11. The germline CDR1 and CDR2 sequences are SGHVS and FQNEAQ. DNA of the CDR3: TGTGCCAGCAGCGGCGCCGGGACAGGGTTGACCACTGAAGCTTTCTTT. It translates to CASSGAGTGLTTEAFF. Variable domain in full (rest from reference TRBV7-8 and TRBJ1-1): GAGVSQSPRYKVAKRGQDVALRCDPISGHVSLFWYQQALGQGPEFLTYFQNEAQLDKSGLPSDRFFAERPEGSVSTLKIQRTQQEDSAVYLCASSGAGTGLTTEAFFGQGTRLTVV.

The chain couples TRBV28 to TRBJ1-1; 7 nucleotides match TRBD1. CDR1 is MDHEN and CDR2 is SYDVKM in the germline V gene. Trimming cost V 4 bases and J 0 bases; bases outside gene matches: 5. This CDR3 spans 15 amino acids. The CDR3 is CASSSQGDMNTEAFF. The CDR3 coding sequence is TGTGCCAGCAGTTCGCAGGGGGATATGAACACTGAAGCTTTCTTT.

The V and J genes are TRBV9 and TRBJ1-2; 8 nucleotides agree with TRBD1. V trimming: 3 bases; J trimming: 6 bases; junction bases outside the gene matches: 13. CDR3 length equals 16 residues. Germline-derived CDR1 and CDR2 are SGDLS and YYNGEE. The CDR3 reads CASSATQGAQGDGYTF. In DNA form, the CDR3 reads TGTGCCAGCAGCGCAACCCAGGGGGCGCAGGGAGATGGCTACACCTTC.

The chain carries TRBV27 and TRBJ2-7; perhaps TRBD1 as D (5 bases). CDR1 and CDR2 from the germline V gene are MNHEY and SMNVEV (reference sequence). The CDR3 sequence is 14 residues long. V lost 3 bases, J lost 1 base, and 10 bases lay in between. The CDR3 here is CASSLGAGSYEQYF. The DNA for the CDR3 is TGTGCCAGCAGTTTGGGTGCAGGGTCCTACGAGCAGTACTTC.

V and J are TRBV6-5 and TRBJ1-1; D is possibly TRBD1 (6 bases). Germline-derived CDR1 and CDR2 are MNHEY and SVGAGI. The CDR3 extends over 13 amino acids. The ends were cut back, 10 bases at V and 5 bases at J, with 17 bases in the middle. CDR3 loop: CATERNRETEAFF. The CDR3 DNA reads TGTGCCACCGAGCGGAACAGGGAAACTGAAGCTTTCTTT.

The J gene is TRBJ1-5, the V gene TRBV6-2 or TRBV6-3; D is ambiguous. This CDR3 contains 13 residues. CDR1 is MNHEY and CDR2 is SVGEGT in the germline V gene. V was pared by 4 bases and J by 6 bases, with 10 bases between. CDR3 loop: CASSFSGGQPQHF. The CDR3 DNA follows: TGTGCCAGCAGTTTTTCGGGAGGTCAGCCCCAGCATTTT.

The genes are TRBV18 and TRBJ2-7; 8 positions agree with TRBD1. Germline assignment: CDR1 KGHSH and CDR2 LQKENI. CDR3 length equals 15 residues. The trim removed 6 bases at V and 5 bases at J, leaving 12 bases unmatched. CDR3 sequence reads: CASSLLPGQVNEQYF. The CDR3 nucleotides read TGTGCCAGCTCGCTTCTACCGGGACAGGTGAACGAGCAGTACTTC.

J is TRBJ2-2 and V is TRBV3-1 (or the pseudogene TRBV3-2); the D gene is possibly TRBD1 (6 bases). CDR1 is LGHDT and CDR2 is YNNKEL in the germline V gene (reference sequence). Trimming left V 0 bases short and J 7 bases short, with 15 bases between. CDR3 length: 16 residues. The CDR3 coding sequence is TGTGCCAGCAGCCAAGATCCGGCAGGGGTTTTCGGGGAGCTGTTTTTT. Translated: CASSQDPAGVFGELFF.